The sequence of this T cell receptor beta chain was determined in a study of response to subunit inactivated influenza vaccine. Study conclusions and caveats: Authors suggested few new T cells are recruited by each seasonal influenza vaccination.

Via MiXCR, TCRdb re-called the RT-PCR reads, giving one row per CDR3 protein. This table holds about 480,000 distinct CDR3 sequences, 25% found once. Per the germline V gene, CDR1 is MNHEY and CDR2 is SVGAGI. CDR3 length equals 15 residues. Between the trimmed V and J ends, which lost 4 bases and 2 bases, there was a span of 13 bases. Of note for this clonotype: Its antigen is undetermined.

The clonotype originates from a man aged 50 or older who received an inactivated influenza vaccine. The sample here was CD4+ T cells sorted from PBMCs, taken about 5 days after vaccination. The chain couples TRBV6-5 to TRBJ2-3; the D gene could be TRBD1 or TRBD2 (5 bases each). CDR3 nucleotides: TGTGCCAGCAGTTCCGGGGCCAGTTACACAGATACGCAGTATTTT. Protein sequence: CASSSGASYTDTQYF.